The rows below give T cell receptor beta chains drawn from one sample of a study of tumor and adjacent non-tumor tissue in lung cancer. In TCRdb, the multiplex PCR reads were re-called with MiXCR into one record per CDR3 protein. The table shows around 140,000 distinct CDR3 sequences, with roughly 70% occurring only once. The sequenced sample consisted of lung tumor tissue. These receptors were obtained from a man in his sixties with small cell lung cancer. Both conserved end residues are part of each CDR3. A D gene is named only where the DNA matches it firmly. The listing skips clone size in some rows; elsewhere it reads once, few, many or a size class.

J,size,V,D,DNA,CDR3
TRBJ1-2,.,TRBV28,.,TGTGACAGCAGTGAGGGCCAGAGAGGCTACACCTTC,CDSSEGQRGYTF
TRBJ1-2,.,TRBV20-1,TRBD1,TGCAGTGCTAGAGGGCGGACAGGGGTTTTCGGCCACACCTTC,CSARGRTGVFGHTF
TRBJ1-2,once,TRBV11-2,.,TGTGGCAGCAGCTTCACAGAACCCTATGGCTACACCTTC,CGSSFTEPYGYTF
TRBJ2-1,many,TRBV24-1,TRBD2,TGTGCCACCAGTGATCCTTTAGCGGGACGAGATGAGCAGTTCTTC,CATSDPLAGRDEQFF
TRBJ2-1,many,TRBV11-2,TRBD2,TGTGCCAGCCTACCTATAGCGGGAGGGATGAATGAGCAGTTCTTC,CASLPIAGGMNEQFF
TRBJ1-2,.,TRBV20-1,TRBD1,TGCAGTGCTAGCGTCGACAGGGACCACCTCCTAGCTAACTATGGCTACACCTTC,CSASVDRDHLLANYGYTF
TRBJ2-5,.,TRBV12-3/TRBV12-4,.,TGTGCCAGCAGCCCCTGGGCAGAGACACAGTACTTC,CASSPWAETQYF
TRBJ2-7,few,TRBV6-6,TRBD2,TGTGCCAGCAGAGCCGTTAGCGGGAGATCGGACGAGCAGTACTTC,CASRAVSGRSDEQYF
TRBJ2-5,.,TRBV11-3,.,TGTGCCAGTAGCAGAAAGTGCATCCAAGAGACCCAGTACTTC,CASSRKCIQETQYF
TRBJ2-4,.,TRBV14,.,TGTGCCAGCAGCCAGGAGTTACAGGGCGACGAAGTGAACATTCAGTACTTC,CASSQELQGDEVNIQYF
TRBJ2-5,few,TRBV28,TRBD1,TGTGCCAGCACTCTTCCGGGACAGGGATTTTCCGAAGAGACCCAGTACTTC,CASTLPGQGFSEETQYF
TRBJ1-2,many,TRBV10-3,.,TGTGCCATCAGTGGTGAGCTATATGGCTACACCTTC,CAISGELYGYTF
TRBJ1-2,few,TRBV20-1,.,TGCAGTGCGACCACAGGGCTGGGAGGGTATGGCTACACCTTC,CSATTGLGGYGYTF
TRBJ2-7,.,TRBV6-5,.,TGTGCCAGCAGTTACGGGTCCGGTTGGGGGTACGAGCAGTACTTC,CASSYGSGWGYEQYF
TRBJ1-2,.,TRBV11-2,.,TGTGCCAGCAACCCCGTCAGAAACTATGGCTACATCTTC,CASNPVRNYGYIF
TRBJ2-7,.,TRBV6-1,TRBD2,TGTGCCAGCACCAAGACTAGCGTGAGCTCCTACGAGCAATACTTC,CASTKTSVSSYEQYF
TRBJ2-1,few,TRBV6-1,.,TGTGCCAGCAGTGAAGCGAATGTAAGAAGAAATGAGCAGTTCTTC,CASSEANVRRNEQFF
TRBJ2-1,many,TRBV20-1,.,TGCAGTGCTAGTCCCACGCCCACTTACAATGAGCAGTTCTTC,CSASPTPTYNEQFF